This T cell receptor beta chain was sequenced for a study of CD8 T cells in ankylosing spondylitis. Study results and limitations: Disease-linked clones reportedly concentrated significantly in matched ankylosing spondylitis synovial fluid. Typical of ankylosing spondylitis blood, it appeared, was a TCR beta motif of fewer than 10 highly homologous variants.

To note about this clonotype: Antigen specificity is unknown.

V lost 8 bases and J 8 bases, leaving 15 bases between the germline ends. The CDR3 runs 11 residues. Germline loops: CDR1 SQVTM, CDR2 ANQGSEA. TCRdb re-analysed the 5' RACE reads in MiXCR, keeping a single row per CDR3 protein. The repertoire holds roughly 700,000 distinct CDR3 sequences, with around a fifth as singletons. The source is a male donor with ankylosing spondylitis. The specimen was blood, either unsorted or a sorted T cell fraction (not recorded which). The chain links TRBV29-1 to TRBJ1-2; possibly TRBD1 for D (5 bases). CDR3 nucleotide sequence: TGCAGCCTCTCGGGGGTCGACGGCTACACCTTC. Protein product: CSLSGVDGYTF. Drawing the rest from reference TRBV29-1 and TRBJ1-2, the complete variable domain is SAVISQKPSRDICQRGTSLTIQCQVDSQVTMMFWYRQQPGQSLTLIATANQGSEATYESGFVIDKFPISRPNLTFSTLTVSNMSPEDSSIYLCSLSGVDGYTFGSGTRLTVV.